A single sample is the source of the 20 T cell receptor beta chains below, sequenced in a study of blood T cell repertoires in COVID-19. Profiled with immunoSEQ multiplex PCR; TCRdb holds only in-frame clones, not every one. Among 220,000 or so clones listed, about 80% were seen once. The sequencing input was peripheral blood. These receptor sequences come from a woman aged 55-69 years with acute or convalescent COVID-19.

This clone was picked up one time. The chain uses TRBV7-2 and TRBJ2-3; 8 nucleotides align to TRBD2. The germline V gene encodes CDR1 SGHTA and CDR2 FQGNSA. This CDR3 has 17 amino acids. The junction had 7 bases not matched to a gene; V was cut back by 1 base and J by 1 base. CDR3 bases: TGTGCCAGCAGCTTAGGGGAGCTACTAGCGGGCACAGATACGCAGTATTTT. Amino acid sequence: CASSLGELLAGTDTQYF.

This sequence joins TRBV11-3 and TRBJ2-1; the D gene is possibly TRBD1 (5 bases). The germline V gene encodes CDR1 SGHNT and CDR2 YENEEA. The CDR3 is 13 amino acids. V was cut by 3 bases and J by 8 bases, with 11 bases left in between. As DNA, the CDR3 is TGTGCCAGCAGCTTGTTTAGGGGCCATGAGCAGTTCTTC. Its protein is CASSLFRGHEQFF.

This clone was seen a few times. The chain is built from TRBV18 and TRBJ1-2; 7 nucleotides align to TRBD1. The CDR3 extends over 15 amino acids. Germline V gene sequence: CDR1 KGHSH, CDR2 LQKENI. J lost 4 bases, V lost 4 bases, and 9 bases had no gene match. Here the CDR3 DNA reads TGTGCCAGCTCACGGACGGACAGGCGGCCCTATGGCTACACCTTC. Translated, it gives CASSRTDRRPYGYTF.

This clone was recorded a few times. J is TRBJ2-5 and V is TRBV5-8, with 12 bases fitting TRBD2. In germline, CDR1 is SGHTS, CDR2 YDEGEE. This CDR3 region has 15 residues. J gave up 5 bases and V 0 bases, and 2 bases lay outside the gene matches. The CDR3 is CASSLGTSGEETQYF. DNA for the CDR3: TGTGCCAGCAGCTTGGGGACTAGCGGGGAGGAGACCCAGTACTTC.

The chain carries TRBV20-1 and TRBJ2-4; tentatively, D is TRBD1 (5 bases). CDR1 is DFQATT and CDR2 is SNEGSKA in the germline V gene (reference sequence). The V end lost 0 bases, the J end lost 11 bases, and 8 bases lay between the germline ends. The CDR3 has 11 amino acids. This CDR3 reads CSARERGFQYF. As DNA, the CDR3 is TGCAGTGCTAGAGAAAGGGGTTTTCAGTACTTC.

The CDR3 nucleotides are TGTGCCAGCAGCCAAGGACTCGGGGGGCATGAAGGAAACACCATATATTTT. Its protein is CASSQGLGGHEGNTIYF. The V and J genes are TRBV4-2 and TRBJ1-3, with D possibly being TRBD1 (6 bases). The germline gives CDR1 LGHNA, CDR2 YNFKEQ. Between the trimmed V and J ends, which lost 1 base and 4 bases, there was a span of 17 bases. The CDR3 totals 17 residues.

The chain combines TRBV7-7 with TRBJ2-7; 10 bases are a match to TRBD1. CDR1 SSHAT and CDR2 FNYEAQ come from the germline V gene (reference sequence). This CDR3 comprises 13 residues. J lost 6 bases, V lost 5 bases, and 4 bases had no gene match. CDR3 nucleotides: TGTGCCAGCAGCCAAGGGACAGGGGTCGAGCAGTACTTC. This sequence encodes CASSQGTGVEQYF.

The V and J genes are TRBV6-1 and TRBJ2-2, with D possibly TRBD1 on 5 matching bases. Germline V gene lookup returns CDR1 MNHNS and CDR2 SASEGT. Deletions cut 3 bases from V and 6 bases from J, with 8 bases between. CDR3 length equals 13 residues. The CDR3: CASSDRAAGELFF. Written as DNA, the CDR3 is TGTGCCAGCAGTGACAGGGCTGCCGGGGAGCTGTTTTTT.

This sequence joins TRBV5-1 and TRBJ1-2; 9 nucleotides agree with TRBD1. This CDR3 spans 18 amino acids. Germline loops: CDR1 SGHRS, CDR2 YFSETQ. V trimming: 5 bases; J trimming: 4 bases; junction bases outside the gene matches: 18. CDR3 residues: CASRIRTVTGGMFYGYTF. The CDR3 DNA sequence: TGCGCCAGCAGGATTCGGACTGTAACAGGGGGCATGTTCTATGGCTACACCTTC.

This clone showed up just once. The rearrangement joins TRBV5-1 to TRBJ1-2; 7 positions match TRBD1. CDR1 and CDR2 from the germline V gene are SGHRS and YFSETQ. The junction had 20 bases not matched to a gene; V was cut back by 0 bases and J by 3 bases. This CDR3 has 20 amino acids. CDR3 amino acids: CASSLARVGAGGNIDYGYTF. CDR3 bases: TGCGCCAGCAGCTTGGCTAGGGTTGGAGCAGGGGGAAATATTGACTATGGCTACACCTTC.

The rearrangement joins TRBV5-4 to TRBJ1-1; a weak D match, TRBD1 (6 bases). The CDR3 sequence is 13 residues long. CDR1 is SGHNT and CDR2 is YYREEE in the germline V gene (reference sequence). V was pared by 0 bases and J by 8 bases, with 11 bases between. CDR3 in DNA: TGTGCCAGCAGCTTGGGGACAGCTAGAGAAGCTTTCTTT. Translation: CASSLGTAREAFF.

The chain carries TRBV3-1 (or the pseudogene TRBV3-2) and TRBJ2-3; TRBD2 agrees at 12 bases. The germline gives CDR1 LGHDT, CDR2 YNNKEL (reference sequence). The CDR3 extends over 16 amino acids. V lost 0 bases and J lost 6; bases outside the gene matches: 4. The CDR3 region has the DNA TGTGCCAGCAGCCAAGATAGACTAGCGGGGGCCGATACGCAGTATTTT. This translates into CASSQDRLAGADTQYF.

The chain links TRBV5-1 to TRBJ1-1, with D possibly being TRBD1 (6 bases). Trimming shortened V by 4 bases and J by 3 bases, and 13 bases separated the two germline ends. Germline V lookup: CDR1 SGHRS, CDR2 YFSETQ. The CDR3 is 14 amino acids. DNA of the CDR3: TGCGCCAGCAGCCTACAGGGTATGCACACTGAAGCTTTCTTT. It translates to CASSLQGMHTEAFF.

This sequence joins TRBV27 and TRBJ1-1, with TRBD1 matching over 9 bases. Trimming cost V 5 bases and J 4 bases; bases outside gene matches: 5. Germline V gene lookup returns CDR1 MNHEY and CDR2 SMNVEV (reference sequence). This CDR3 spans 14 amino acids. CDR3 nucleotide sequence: TGTGCCAGCAGTGGGACAGGGATGGGCACTGAAGCTTTCTTT. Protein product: CASSGTGMGTEAFF.

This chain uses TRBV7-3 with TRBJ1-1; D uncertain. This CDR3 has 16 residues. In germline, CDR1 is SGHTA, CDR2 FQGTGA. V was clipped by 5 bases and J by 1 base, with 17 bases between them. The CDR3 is CASSPHAAVRNTEAFF. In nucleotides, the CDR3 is TGTGCCAGCAGCCCACACGCCGCGGTGAGGAACACTGAAGCTTTCTTT. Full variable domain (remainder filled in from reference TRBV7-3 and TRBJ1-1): GAGVSQTPSNKVTEKGKYVELRCDPISGHTALYWYRQSLGQGPEFLIYFQGTGAADDSGLPNDRFFAVRPEGSVSTLKIQRTERGDSAVYLCASSPHAAVRNTEAFFGQGTRLTVV.

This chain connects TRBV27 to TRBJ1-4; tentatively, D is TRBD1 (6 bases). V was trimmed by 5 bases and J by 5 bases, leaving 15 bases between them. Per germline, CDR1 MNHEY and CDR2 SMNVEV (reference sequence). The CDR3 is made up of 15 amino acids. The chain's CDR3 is CASSNTGKENEKLFF. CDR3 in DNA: TGTGCCAGCAGTAACACAGGGAAGGAGAATGAAAAACTGTTTTTT.

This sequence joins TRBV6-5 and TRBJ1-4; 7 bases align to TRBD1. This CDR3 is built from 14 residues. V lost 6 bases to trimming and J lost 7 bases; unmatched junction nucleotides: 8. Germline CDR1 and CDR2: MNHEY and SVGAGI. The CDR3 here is CASSHTGAREKLFF. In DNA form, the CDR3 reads TGTGCCAGCAGCCACACAGGGGCCCGTGAAAAACTGTTTTTT.

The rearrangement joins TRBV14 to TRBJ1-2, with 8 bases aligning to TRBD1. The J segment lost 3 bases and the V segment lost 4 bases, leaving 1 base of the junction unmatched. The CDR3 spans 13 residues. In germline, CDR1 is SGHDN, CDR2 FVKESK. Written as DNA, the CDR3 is TGTGCCAGCAGCCGGGACAGGTACTATGGCTACACCTTC. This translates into CASSRDRYYGYTF.

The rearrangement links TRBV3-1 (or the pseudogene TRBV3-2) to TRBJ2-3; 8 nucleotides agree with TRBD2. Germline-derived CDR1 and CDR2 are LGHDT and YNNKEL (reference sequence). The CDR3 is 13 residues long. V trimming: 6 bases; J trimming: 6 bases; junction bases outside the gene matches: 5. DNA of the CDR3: TGTGCCAGCAGTCATAGCGGGGTTGATACGCAGTATTTT. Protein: CASSHSGVDTQYF.

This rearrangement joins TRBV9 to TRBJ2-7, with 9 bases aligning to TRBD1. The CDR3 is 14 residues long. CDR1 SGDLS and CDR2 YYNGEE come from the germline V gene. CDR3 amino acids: CVKKGGQGISEQYF. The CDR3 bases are TGTGTCAAAAAGGGCGGACAGGGGATTAGCGAGCAGTACTTC. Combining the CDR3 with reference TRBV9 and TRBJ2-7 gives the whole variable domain DSGVTQTPKHLITATGQRVTLRCSPRSGDLSVYWYQQSLDQGLQFLIQYYNGEERAKGNILERFSAQQFPDLHSELNLSSLELGDSALYFCVKKGGQGISEQYFGPGTRLTVT.